A single sample is the source of the 8 T cell receptor beta chains below, sequenced in a study of blood T cell repertoires in COVID-19. Profiled with immunoSEQ multiplex PCR; TCRdb holds only in-frame clones, not every one. Among 300,000 to 400,000 clones listed, over 75% were seen once. The material sequenced was peripheral blood. These receptors were taken from a human donor in a cohort sampled during active COVID-19.

The chain recombines TRBV7-2 with TRBJ1-3, with a possible D match to TRBD1 (5 bases). V was cut by 5 bases and J by 0 bases, with 11 bases left in between. CDR1 is SGHTA and CDR2 is FQGNSA in the germline V gene. This CDR3 is 15 amino acids long. CDR3 sequence: CASSKGHNSGNTIYF. DNA of the CDR3: TGTGCCAGCAGCAAAGGACATAACTCTGGAAACACCATATATTTT.

This chain connects TRBV6-5 to TRBJ2-1, with a possible D match to TRBD2 (6 bases). The germline V gene encodes CDR1 MNHEY and CDR2 SVGAGI. The length of the CDR3 is 13 residues. V dropped 6 bases and J dropped 8 bases, with 14 bases sitting between them. This CDR3 is CASRPLGEDEQFF. DNA of the CDR3: TGTGCCAGCAGGCCCCTCGGGGAGGATGAGCAGTTCTTC.

The gene calls are TRBV6-6 and TRBJ1-5; weak D call: TRBD1 (5 bases). V was trimmed by 6 bases and J by 5 bases, leaving 11 bases between them. The length of the CDR3 is 13 residues. CDR1 is MNHNY, CDR2 SVGAGI, per germline (reference sequence). In DNA form, the CDR3 reads TGTGCCAGCAGCCGGACACGGGATCAGCCCCAGCATTTT. As protein: CASSRTRDQPQHF.

The genes are TRBV30 and TRBJ1-1; no definite D call. CDR3 length: 13 amino acids. With 1 base removed from V and 1 base from J, the gap between germline ends came to 7 bases. Germline V gene lookup returns CDR1 GTSNPN and CDR2 SVGIG (reference sequence). CDR3 sequence: CAWSARSNTEAFF. DNA of the CDR3: TGTGCCTGGAGTGCCCGGTCGAACACTGAAGCTTTCTTT.

V gene TRBV5-6 combines with J gene TRBJ1-2; tentatively, D is TRBD1 (6 bases). The CDR3 consists of 15 residues. Germline V gene data show CDR1 as SGHDT and CDR2 as YYEEEE. Trimming left V 3 bases short and J 6 bases short, with 18 bases between. As DNA, the CDR3 is TGTGCCAGCAGCTCACAGGGAAAGGGATGGAATGGCTACACCTTC. It specifies CASSSQGKGWNGYTF.

The chain is built from TRBV27 and TRBJ1-1; 11 positions agree with TRBD1. Per the germline V gene, CDR1 is MNHEY and CDR2 is SMNVEV (reference sequence). The CDR3 contains 11 residues. CDR3 region: CFTGTGGLAFF. The DNA of the CDR3 is TGTTTCACCGGGACAGGGGGGTTAGCTTTCTTT.

The rearrangement uses TRBV5-1 and TRBJ1-1; D uncertain. The ends were cut back, 2 bases at V and 1 base at J, with 18 bases in the middle. Looked up from germline, CDR1 is SGHRS and CDR2 is YFSETQ. CDR3 length equals 17 residues. CDR3 loop: CASSFGPPPSENTEAFF. The CDR3 region has the DNA TGCGCCAGCAGCTTTGGCCCACCCCCTAGTGAGAACACTGAAGCTTTCTTT.

This CDR3 reads CASSKGGGQETQYF. The CDR3 nucleotides read TGTGCCAGCAGCAAAGGAGGCGGCCAAGAGACCCAGTACTTC. The J gene is TRBJ2-5, the V gene TRBV6-5, with D possibly TRBD2 on 5 matching bases. Trimming pared 6 bases from V and 1 base from J, leaving 12 bases between. This CDR3 has 14 amino acids. Germline values: CDR1 MNHEY, CDR2 SVGAGI.